Each of the 23 T cell receptor beta chains below was sequenced from the same sample in a study of T cell changes during pregnancy in multiple sclerosis. Data came from immunoSEQ multiplex PCR; TCRdb stores just in-frame clones and leaves some out. The sample lists some 100,000 clones, approximately 94% occurring once. The sample was peripheral blood, taken before pregnancy. The receptor source for this set is a female donor with multiple sclerosis, enrolled in a pregnancy study.

The V call is TRBV6-9, the J call TRBJ2-7; D is perhaps TRBD1 (7 bases). Germline-derived CDR1 and CDR2 are MNHGY and SVAAGI. Trimming took off 3 bases at V and 5 bases at J, with 23 bases between the two ends. This CDR3 region has 17 residues. The CDR3 bases are TGTGCCAGCAGTTACCCCCACCCCGACAGGGACTGGAACGAGCAGTACTTC. This translates into CASSYPHPDRDWNEQYF.

V usage is TRBV15 and J usage is TRBJ1-3; tentatively, D is TRBD1 (5 bases). Trimming removed 1 base at V and 1 base at J, with 14 bases between. The CDR3 runs 17 residues. CDR1 and CDR2 (germline): LNHNV, YYDKDF (reference sequence). CDR3: CATSRGAPSGSGNTIYF. CDR3 coding DNA: TGTGCCACCAGCAGAGGCGCCCCATCAGGGTCTGGAAACACCATATATTTT.

The chain joins TRBV18 to TRBJ2-1; 9 bases are shared with TRBD2. With 6 bases clipped from V and 10 bases from J, the junction kept 10 bases outside the gene matches. This CDR3 is built from 14 residues. Germline-derived CDR1 and CDR2 are KGHSH and LQKENI. The CDR3 protein is CASSGGRAFSEQFF. The CDR3 nucleotides read TGTGCCAGCTCTGGCGGGAGGGCTTTTTCCGAGCAGTTCTTC. Full variable domain (missing parts from reference TRBV18 and TRBJ2-1): NAGVMQNPRHLVRRRGQEARLRCSPMKGHSHVYWYRQLPEEGLKFMVYLQKENIIDESGMPKERFSAEFPKEGPSILRIQQVVRGDSAAYFCASSGGRAFSEQFFGPGTRLTVL.

This chain joins TRBV14 and TRBJ1-1; D call uncertain. The germline CDR1 and CDR2 sequences are SGHDN and FVKESK. Trimming cost V 1 base and J 1 base, with 10 bases left between them. The CDR3 has 15 amino acids. The CDR3 DNA reads as TGTGCCAGCAGCCAAGGCCCGGGTACGAACACTGAAGCTTTCTTT. This codes for CASSQGPGTNTEAFF.

This rearrangement joins TRBV2 to TRBJ2-3, with D tentatively TRBD1 (6 bases). Germline CDR1 SNHLY, CDR2 FYNNEI. This CDR3 is built from 14 residues. V was shortened by 2 bases and J by 3 bases, with 9 bases between the two germline ends. The DNA of the CDR3 is TGTGCCAGCAGTGAAAAAAGGGGGACAGATACGCAGTATTTT. It codes for CASSEKRGTDTQYF.

The chain has TRBV2 and TRBJ2-7; 10 bases match TRBD2. The CDR3 length is 14 residues. CDR1 is SNHLY and CDR2 is FYNNEI in the germline V gene. The junction had 5 bases not matched to a gene; V was cut back by 1 base and J by 8 bases. The DNA of the CDR3 is TGTGCCAGCAGTGAAGGGCTAGCGGGAGCCCAGCAGTACTTC. Encoded protein: CASSEGLAGAQQYF.

This chain uses TRBV7-6 with TRBJ2-1; 14 bases agree with TRBD2. CDR3 length equals 15 residues. V was clipped by 4 bases and J by 10 bases; unmatched bases: 6. Germline values: CDR1 SGHVS, CDR2 FNYEAQ. CDR3 nucleotide sequence: TGTGCCAGCAGCTCAACGGGACTAGCGGGAGAGGAGCAGTTCTTC. Protein product: CASSSTGLAGEEQFF.

V and J are TRBV7-8 and TRBJ2-7; 8 nucleotides line up with TRBD1. The germline V gene encodes CDR1 SGHVS and CDR2 FQNEAQ. V lost 5 bases and J lost 0; bases outside the gene matches: 9. The CDR3 length is 16 residues. This CDR3 is CASSPRWTGNSYEQYF. The CDR3 nucleotides read TGTGCCAGCAGCCCACGCTGGACAGGGAACTCCTACGAGCAGTACTTC.

This clone was observed a single time. The V gene is TRBV5-1, the J gene TRBJ2-1; 14 nucleotides line up with TRBD2. The V and J ends lost 4 bases and 4 bases, in that order; junction bases with no gene match: 10. The germline CDR1 and CDR2 sequences are SGHRS and YFSETQ. The CDR3 covers 18 residues. The CDR3 spells CASSPGLAGAEKYNEQFF. In DNA, the CDR3 is TGCGCCAGCAGCCCGGGACTAGCGGGAGCGGAGAAATACAATGAGCAGTTCTTC.

This rearrangement joins TRBV5-1 to TRBJ2-7, with D perhaps matching TRBD2 (7 bases). The germline V gene has CDR1 SGHRS and CDR2 YFSETQ. The CDR3 totals 16 residues. V dropped 0 bases and J dropped 4 bases, with 17 bases sitting between them. The CDR3, as DNA: TGCGCCAGCAGCTTGGCCGGGGGGCCGCCGGAGTACGAGCAGTACTTC. It specifies CASSLAGGPPEYEQYF. Supplemented by reference TRBV5-1 and TRBJ2-7, the full variable domain reads KAGVTQTPRYLIKTRGQQVTLSCSPISGHRSVSWYQQTPGQGLQFLFEYFSETQRNKGNFPGRFSGRQFSNSRSEMNVSTLELGDSALYLCASSLAGGPPEYEQYFGPGTRLTVT.

This clone came up a few times. Different DNA sequences within this sample yield the same CDR3. The chain employs TRBV6-5 and TRBJ1-1, with no clear D. The CDR3 is made up of 13 amino acids. Trimming cost V 0 bases and J 4 bases, with 6 bases left between them. Germline V lookup: CDR1 MNHEY, CDR2 SVGAGI. CDR3 in DNA: TGTGCCAGCAGTTACTCAGGCGGCACTGAAGCTTTCTTT. This translates into CASSYSGGTEAFF.

The CDR3: CASSLSAPRGPQHF. The CDR3, as DNA: TGTGCCAGCAGTTTATCGGCACCCCGGGGGCCCCAGCATTTT. The V call is TRBV28, the J call TRBJ1-5; no definite D call. Trimming shortened V by 1 base and J by 9 bases, and 13 bases separated the two germline ends. CDR1 is MDHEN, CDR2 SYDVKM, per germline. The CDR3 totals 14 residues.

The chain is built from TRBV11-2 and TRBJ2-7, with 10 positions matching TRBD2. The CDR3 is made up of 13 amino acids. The trim removed 4 bases at V and 6 bases at J, leaving 3 bases unmatched. Germline CDR1 SGHAT, CDR2 FQNNGV. The CDR3 coding sequence is TGTGCCAGCAGCTCAAAGCGGGAGGGCGAGCAGTACTTC. Its protein product is CASSSKREGEQYF. The variable domain in full, completed from reference TRBV11-2 and TRBJ2-7, reads EAGVAQSPRYKIIEKRQSVAFWCNPISGHATLYWYQQILGQGPKLLIQFQNNGVVDDSQLPKDRFSAERLKGVDSTLKIQPAKLEDSAVYLCASSSKREGEQYFGPGTRLTVT.

The rearrangement links TRBV18 to TRBJ2-2; 11 bases align to TRBD1. Looked up from germline, CDR1 is KGHSH and CDR2 is LQKENI. CDR3 size: 16 residues. J lost 4 bases, V lost 2 bases, and 3 bases had no gene match. The CDR3 is CASSPGGTGGTGELFF. CDR3 bases: TGTGCCAGCTCACCAGGAGGGACAGGGGGCACCGGGGAGCTGTTTTTT.

The J gene is TRBJ1-1, the V gene TRBV27; 7 positions agree with TRBD1. After removal of 3 bases from V and 5 bases from J, the junction contained 9 bases not matched to a gene. Germline V gene sequence: CDR1 MNHEY, CDR2 SMNVEV (reference sequence). The CDR3 has 15 amino acids. The CDR3 protein is CASSFRQGIGTEAFF. DNA of the CDR3: TGTGCCAGCAGTTTCCGACAGGGTATAGGTACTGAAGCTTTCTTT.

The chain couples TRBV2 to TRBJ2-7; D gene ambiguous. This CDR3 is 13 amino acids long. Germline lookup yields CDR1 SNHLY and CDR2 FYNNEI. V was shortened by 6 bases and J by 3 bases, with 12 bases between the two germline ends. The CDR3, as DNA: TGTGCCAGCAGAAAATCGGCAGGCTACGAGCAGTACTTC. It translates to CASRKSAGYEQYF.

This clone was seen just once. V usage is TRBV5-1 and J usage is TRBJ2-6, with a tentative D call TRBD1 (6 bases). The CDR3 runs to 16 residues. Trimming pared 0 bases from V and 2 bases from J, leaving 9 bases between. Germline V lookup: CDR1 SGHRS, CDR2 YFSETQ. The CDR3: CASSLAQGTGANVLTF. The CDR3 DNA reads as TGCGCCAGCAGCTTGGCACAGGGTACTGGGGCCAACGTCCTGACTTTC.

The chain carries TRBV27 and TRBJ1-2; the match to TRBD1 covers 7 bases. Germline trimming cut 6 bases from V and 0 bases from J; bases unmatched to any gene: 7. Looked up from germline, CDR1 is MNHEY and CDR2 is SMNVEV (reference sequence). CDR3 length: 15 residues. DNA of the CDR3: TGTGCCAGCAGCTCCCGACAGGGTTCTAACTATGGCTACACCTTC. This codes for CASSSRQGSNYGYTF.

V gene TRBV11-3 combines with J gene TRBJ1-1, with a possible D match to TRBD1 (5 bases). Trimming left V 0 bases short and J 4 bases short, with 15 bases between. Germline CDR1 reads SGHNT; CDR2 reads YENEEA. The CDR3 contains 16 residues. CDR3 sequence reads: CASSLDGAGGSTEAFF. For the CDR3, the DNA is TGTGCCAGCAGCTTAGACGGGGCTGGAGGGTCCACTGAAGCTTTCTTT.

V and J are TRBV11-3 and TRBJ1-1; D is possibly TRBD1 (6 bases). The V gene's germline CDR1 is SGHNT and CDR2 YENEEA. V gave up 3 bases and J gave up 0 bases, with 14 bases separating them. CDR3 length equals 16 residues. The DNA for the CDR3 is TGTGCCAGCAGCTTTTCCCGCGGACAGATGAACACTGAAGCTTTCTTT. Translating gives CASSFSRGQMNTEAFF.

This chain uses TRBV6-1 with TRBJ2-5, with 7 bases fitting TRBD1. Germline lookup yields CDR1 MNHNS and CDR2 SASEGT. The CDR3 length is 11 residues. The CDR3 region is CASGTAETQYF. Here the CDR3 DNA reads TGTGCTTCGGGGACAGCAGAGACCCAGTACTTC.

The chain has TRBV5-8 and TRBJ2-7, with D possibly matching TRBD1 (6 bases). Trimming took off 1 base at V and 4 bases at J, with 12 bases between the two ends. Germline lookup yields CDR1 SGHTS and CDR2 YDEGEE. The CDR3 is 14 residues long. The CDR3 is CASSLRQAHYEQYF. The CDR3 DNA reads as TGTGCCAGCAGCTTGCGACAGGCCCATTACGAGCAGTACTTC.

This chain uses TRBV5-5 with TRBJ2-6; the D gene is possibly TRBD2 (6 bases). Germline CDR1 is SGHKS and CDR2 is YYEKEE (reference sequence). The germline V and J ends were trimmed by 6 bases and 4 bases, with 8 bases remaining between them. The CDR3 is 13 amino acids. CDR3 sequence reads: CASKEGGANVLTF. DNA for the CDR3: TGTGCCAGCAAGGAGGGGGGGGCCAACGTCCTGACTTTC.